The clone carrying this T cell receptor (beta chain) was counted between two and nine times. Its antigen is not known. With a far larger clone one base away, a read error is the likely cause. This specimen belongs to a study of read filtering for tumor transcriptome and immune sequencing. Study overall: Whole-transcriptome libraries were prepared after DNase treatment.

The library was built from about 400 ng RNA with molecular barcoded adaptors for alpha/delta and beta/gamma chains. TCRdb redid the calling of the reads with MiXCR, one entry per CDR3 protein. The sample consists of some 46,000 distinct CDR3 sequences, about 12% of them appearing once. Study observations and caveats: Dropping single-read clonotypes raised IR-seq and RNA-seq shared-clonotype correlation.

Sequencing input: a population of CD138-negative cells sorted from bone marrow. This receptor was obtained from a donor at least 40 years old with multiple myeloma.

The CDR3: CASSYLGSYNEQLF. The DNA of the CDR3 is TGTGCCAGCAGTTATCTCGGCTCTTACAATGAGCAGCTCTTC. This chain links TRBV6-2 or TRBV6-3 with TRBJ2-1, with unresolved D. CDR3 size: 14 residues. Looked up from germline, CDR1 is MNHEY and CDR2 is SVGEGT.